This TCR beta chain appears in the sequencing data of a study of cytomegalovirus exposure and HLA in healthy donors. Looking at the study overall: Unique TCRs from HLA-typed donors, some 85 million of them, were held in an early data release. There were over 350 genotyped donors. Of these, roughly 82% fell in the genetic ancestry cluster associated with self-reported Caucasian donors. Study conclusions and caveats: Both high specificity and high sensitivity reportedly marked the classifier's diagnosis of cytomegalovirus status. Rare sequences made up most TCRs, while some public TCRs were found in many donors.

The CDR3 consists of 14 residues. The ends were cut back, 4 bases at V and 3 bases at J, with 13 bases in the middle. CDR1 and CDR2 from the germline V gene are MNHEY and SMNVEV (reference sequence). With 60 Vbeta and 13 Jbeta primers, the PCR was carried out. Some clones are missing from TCRdb's copy, which holds only in-frame ones; the method was immunoSEQ multiplex PCR. Of about 190,000 clones listed, 79% are singletons. Regarding this clone: Its matching antigen is unknown.

The clonotype originates from a woman aged 18-29 years in good health and CMV-seronegative. Sequences were obtained from PBMCs. This sequence joins TRBV27 and TRBJ2-7, with TRBD1 as a possible D gene (6 bases). CDR3 region: CASSSPRGGYEQYF. Here the CDR3 DNA reads TGTGCCAGCAGTTCTCCCAGAGGGGGCTACGAGCAGTACTTC.